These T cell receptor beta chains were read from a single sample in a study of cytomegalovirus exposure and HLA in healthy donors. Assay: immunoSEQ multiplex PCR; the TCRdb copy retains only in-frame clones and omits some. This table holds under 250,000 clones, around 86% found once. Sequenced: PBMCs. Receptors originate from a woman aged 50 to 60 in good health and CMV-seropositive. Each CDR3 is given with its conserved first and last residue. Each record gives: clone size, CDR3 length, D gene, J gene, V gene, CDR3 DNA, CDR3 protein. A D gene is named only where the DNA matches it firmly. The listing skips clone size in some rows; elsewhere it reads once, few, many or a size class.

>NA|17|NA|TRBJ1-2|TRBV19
TGTGCCAGTAGTATATCCTACGAGATTGCGGGGGACGAGGGCTACACCTTC
CASSISYEIAGDEGYTF
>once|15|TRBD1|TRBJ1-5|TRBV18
TGTGCCAGCTCACGACAGGGGGGAGTCCTCCAGCCCCAGCATTTT
CASSRQGGVLQPQHF
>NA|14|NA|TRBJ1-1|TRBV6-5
TGTGCCAGCAGCCGTGGGGGCGAGTTCACTGAAGCTTTCTTT
CASSRGGEFTEAFF
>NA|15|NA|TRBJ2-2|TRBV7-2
TGTGCCAGCAGCCCACGACAGGCGGTCACCGGGGAGCTGTTTTTT
CASSPRQAVTGELFF
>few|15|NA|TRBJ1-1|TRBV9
TGTGCCAGCAGCGTAGAAGGCAGCGGGATCCGTGAAGCTTTCTTT
CASSVEGSGIREAFF
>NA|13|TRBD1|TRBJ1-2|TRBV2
TGTGCCAGCAGACCTAGACAGGGTCACGGCTACACCTTC
CASRPRQGHGYTF
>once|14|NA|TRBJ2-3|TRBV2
TGTGCCACACCCGTGGGGGGGCCTAGGGATACGCAGTATTTT
CATPVGGPRDTQYF
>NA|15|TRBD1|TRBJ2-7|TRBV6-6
TGTGCCAGCAGTTACTCGGGACAGGGCTCCTACGAGCAGTACTTC
CASSYSGQGSYEQYF
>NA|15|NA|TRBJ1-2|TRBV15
TGTGCCACCAGCAGACAGGGTCGGTCACATAATGGCTACACCTTC
CATSRQGRSHNGYTF
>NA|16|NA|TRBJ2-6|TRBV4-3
TGCGCCAGCAGCCAAGATCCAGGATCTGGGCCTAACGTCCTGACTTTC
CASSQDPGSGPNVLTF
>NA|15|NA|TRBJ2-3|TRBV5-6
TGTGCCAGCAGCTCGAGGGCAGGTCTCACAGATACGCAGTATTTT
CASSSRAGLTDTQYF
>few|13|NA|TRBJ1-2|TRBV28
TGTGCCAGCAGTTTAGGGGGGTTTGGCGGCTACACCTTC
CASSLGGFGGYTF
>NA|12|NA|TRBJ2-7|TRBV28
TGTGCCAGCAGTTACCCGGGGTACGAGCAGTACTTC
CASSYPGYEQYF
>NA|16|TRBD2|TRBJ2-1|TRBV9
TGTGCCAGCAGCGTAGGGATAGCGGGGGGCACCGATGAGCAGTTCTTC
CASSVGIAGGTDEQFF
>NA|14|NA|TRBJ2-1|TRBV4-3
TGCGCCAGCAGCCAAGATCCTAGCTCCAAAGAGCAGTTCTTC
CASSQDPSSKEQFF
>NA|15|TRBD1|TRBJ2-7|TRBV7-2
TGTGCCAGCAGCGTAAGGACAGGGGGTTCCTACGAGCAGTACTTC
CASSVRTGGSYEQYF
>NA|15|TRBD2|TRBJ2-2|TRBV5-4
TGTGCCAGCAGCGGGACTAGCGGGGGGACCGGGGAGCTGTTTTTT
CASSGTSGGTGELFF
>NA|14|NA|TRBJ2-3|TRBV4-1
TGCGCCAGCAGCCAAGACCCCGCGCCGGATACGCAGTATTTT
CASSQDPAPDTQYF